Sequencing of this T cell receptor beta chain was carried out in a study of cytomegalovirus exposure and HLA in healthy donors. Remarks on this clone: Antigen specificity is unknown.

Overall study findings and caveats: The study had only CMV serostatus as immune exposure information. In a later analysis, CMV-associated beta chains were mostly HLA-associated, it appeared.

Germline loops: CDR1 MNHNY, CDR2 SVGAGI (reference sequence). There are 15 residues in the CDR3. J gave up 4 bases and V 5 bases, and 6 bases lay outside the gene matches. With 60 Vbeta and 13 Jbeta primers, the PCR was carried out. Repertoires were generated with immunoSEQ multiplex PCR, while TCRdb's copy carries only in-frame clones and drops some. The sample totals about 58,000 clones; its top ten clones hold roughly 4%. The chain couples TRBV6-6 to TRBJ1-5; TRBD1 matches 9 bases. The clonotype originates from a male donor in good health and CMV-seronegative. The specimen sequenced was PBMCs. The CDR3 nucleotides are TGTGCCAGCAGTGACGGGACAGGGAGGAATCAGCCCCAGCATTTT. Translating it yields CASSDGTGRNQPQHF.